These 31 T cell receptor beta chains came from one sample sequenced in a study of blood T cell repertoires in COVID-19. Profiled with immunoSEQ multiplex PCR; TCRdb holds only in-frame clones, not every one. The table records about 320,000 clones, 70% to 90% of them present only once. The source material was PBMCs or T cells enriched from blood (not recorded which). The receptors stem from a woman aged 30 to 39 who had recovered from COVID-19.

The chain is built from TRBV18 and TRBJ1-4; TRBD1 is a possible D gene (6 bases). The CDR3 is made up of 15 amino acids. CDR1 and CDR2 (germline): KGHSH, LQKENI. Trimming removed 0 bases at V and 5 bases at J, with 10 bases between. The CDR3 is CASSPPKGQNEKLFF. In DNA, the CDR3 is TGTGCCAGCTCACCACCGAAGGGACAAAATGAAAAACTGTTTTTT.

The genes are TRBV4-2 and TRBJ2-3; D is possibly TRBD1 (5 bases). V gave up 1 base and J gave up 4 bases, with 12 bases separating them. The CDR3 loop spans 15 amino acids. Germline V CDR1 and CDR2: LGHNA, YNFKEQ. This CDR3 reads CASSQVGRVPDTQYF. The DNA of the CDR3 is TGTGCCAGCAGCCAAGTCGGCAGGGTCCCAGATACGCAGTATTTT.

V gene TRBV7-6 combines with J gene TRBJ2-2; tentative D call: TRBD1 (6 bases). Germline loops: CDR1 SGHVS, CDR2 FNYEAQ. The CDR3 consists of 16 residues. Trimming shortened V by 1 base and J by 1 base, and 10 bases separated the two germline ends. This CDR3 is CASSLVRTENTGELFF. CDR3 DNA sequence: TGTGCCAGCAGCTTAGTTAGGACAGAGAACACCGGGGAGCTGTTTTTT.

This rearrangement joins TRBV4-2 to TRBJ2-2; the match to TRBD2 covers 12 bases. CDR1 LGHNA and CDR2 YNFKEQ come from the germline V gene. The CDR3 sequence is 15 residues long. Trimming cost V 5 bases and J 5 bases; bases outside gene matches: 3. CDR3 loop: CASSEGLAGTGELFF. The CDR3 DNA reads TGTGCCAGCAGCGAAGGACTAGCGGGGACCGGGGAGCTGTTTTTT.

The chain recombines TRBV10-3 with TRBJ1-6, with 8 bases that match TRBD1. The CDR3 contains 14 residues. Germline assignment: CDR1 ENHRY and CDR2 SYGVKD. Trimming removed 6 bases from V and 7 bases from J; junction bases left unmatched: 5. This CDR3 reads CAIRGTGSNSPLHF. In DNA form, the CDR3 reads TGTGCCATCAGAGGGACAGGATCAAATTCACCCCTCCACTTT.

The chain recombines TRBV11-2 with TRBJ1-2; 7 positions match TRBD1. The CDR3 covers 14 residues. Germline V gives CDR1 SGHAT, CDR2 FQNNGV. The junction had 8 bases not matched to a gene; V was cut back by 5 bases and J by 5 bases. Written as DNA, the CDR3 is TGTGCCAGCAGCAAGAGGGCAGGGGGGTATGGCTACACCTTC. Its protein product is CASSKRAGGYGYTF.

This rearrangement joins TRBV14 to TRBJ1-6; no firm D call. V dropped 0 bases and J dropped 6 bases, with 15 bases sitting between them. The CDR3 has 17 residues. Germline V gene data show CDR1 as SGHDN and CDR2 as FVKESK. DNA of the CDR3: TGTGCCAGCAGCCAAGATGTAACGGGTCTCCCTAATTCACCCCTCCACTTT. This codes for CASSQDVTGLPNSPLHF.

The CDR3 loop is CASSIRQGQANTIYF. In DNA, the CDR3 is TGTGCCAGCAGCATCAGACAGGGACAGGCAAACACCATATATTTT. This chain connects TRBV7-8 to TRBJ1-3, with TRBD1 matching 8 bases. From germline, CDR1 is SGHVS and CDR2 FQNEAQ. The CDR3 covers 15 residues. Trimming removed 5 bases from V and 6 bases from J; junction bases left unmatched: 9.

V and J are TRBV6-2 or TRBV6-3 and TRBJ1-1; D unclear. Germline CDR1 reads MNHEY; CDR2 reads SVGEGT. Trimming left V 0 bases short and J 8 bases short, with 7 bases between. The CDR3 has 12 residues. CDR3 sequence reads: CASSYSTTEAFF. The CDR3 coding sequence is TGTGCCAGCAGTTACTCTACAACAGAAGCTTTCTTT.

The chain is built from TRBV6-2 or TRBV6-3 and TRBJ1-1; possible D gene TRBD1, 6 bases. The germline gives CDR1 MNHEY, CDR2 SVGEGT. Trimming took 2 bases from V and 11 from J, leaving 18 bases between them. This CDR3 has 14 amino acids. The CDR3 loop is CASSYTGTYDEAFF. Here the CDR3 DNA reads TGTGCCAGCAGTTACACCGGGACATATGACGAGGCTTTCTTT.

This rearrangement joins TRBV7-9 to TRBJ1-2; 12 bases line up with TRBD1. The CDR3 covers 14 residues. Germline CDR1 SEHNR, CDR2 FQNEAQ (reference sequence). V lost 5 bases, J lost 6 bases, and 4 bases stayed unmatched. CDR3 sequence reads: CASSPGTGGDGYTF. For the CDR3, the DNA is TGTGCCAGCAGCCCCGGGACAGGGGGCGATGGCTACACCTTC.

V usage is TRBV30 and J usage is TRBJ1-2; 8 nucleotides line up with TRBD1. The CDR3 consists of 12 residues. CDR1 GTSNPN and CDR2 SVGIG come from the germline V gene (reference sequence). V trimming: 4 bases; J trimming: 3 bases; junction bases outside the gene matches: 1. CDR3 protein: CAWTGGHYGYTF. The CDR3 DNA reads as TGTGCCTGGACAGGGGGCCACTATGGCTACACCTTC.

V usage is TRBV14 and J usage is TRBJ2-5, with D possibly TRBD2 on 6 matching bases. Trimming left V 3 bases short and J 6 bases short, with 14 bases between. The CDR3 has 14 residues. Germline lookup yields CDR1 SGHDN and CDR2 FVKESK. The CDR3 reads CASSHRSSGKTQYF. CDR3 nucleotides: TGTGCCAGCAGCCACAGGAGTAGCGGAAAGACCCAGTACTTC.

The rearrangement links TRBV19 to TRBJ2-7; a weak D match, TRBD1 (6 bases). The germline V gene has CDR1 LNHDA and CDR2 SQIVND (reference sequence). The CDR3 consists of 13 residues. Trimming shortened V by 5 bases and J by 2 bases, and 10 bases separated the two germline ends. The CDR3 DNA is TGTGCCAGTAGTCTCGGACAGCCCTACGAGCAGTACTTC. Translating it yields CASSLGQPYEQYF.

The chain employs TRBV19 and TRBJ1-5, with a tentative D call TRBD1 (5 bases). Germline CDR1 is LNHDA and CDR2 is SQIVND (reference sequence). Trimming stripped 5 bases from V and 10 bases from J, with 18 bases between. The CDR3 is 14 residues long. CDR3 in DNA: TGTGCCAGTAGTCCGCCCGGGGACTATGTTCCCCAGCATTTT. Its protein is CASSPPGDYVPQHF. The full variable domain, with the rest looked up from reference TRBV19 and TRBJ1-5, is DGGITQSPKYLFRKEGQNVTLSCEQNLNHDAMYWYRQDPGQGLRLIYYSQIVNDFQKGDIAEGYSVSREKKESFPLTVTSAQKNPTAFYLCASSPPGDYVPQHFGDGTRLSIL.

This clone was recorded once. This chain joins TRBV29-1 and TRBJ1-2; D is possibly TRBD1 (5 bases). This CDR3 spans 12 amino acids. Looked up from germline, CDR1 is SQVTM and CDR2 is ANQGSEA. The CDR3 DNA sequence: TGCACCACGTGGGGGGGAGACTATGGCTACACCTTC. As protein: CTTWGGDYGYTF.

The J gene is TRBJ1-3, the V gene TRBV4-3; possibly TRBD1 for D (6 bases). The CDR3 runs 15 residues. Trimming left V 3 bases short and J 2 bases short, with 11 bases between. Germline V lookup: CDR1 LGHNA, CDR2 YSLEER. The CDR3 sequence: CASSQTQGPGNTIYF. In nucleotides, the CDR3 is TGCGCCAGCAGCCAGACACAGGGCCCTGGAAACACCATATATTTT.

The CDR3 DNA follows: TGCAGCGTTGAAGACAGGGGATCCACTGAAGCTTTCTTT. Protein sequence: CSVEDRGSTEAFF. The chain couples TRBV29-1 to TRBJ1-1; TRBD1 is a possible D gene (6 bases). With 0 bases removed from V and 4 bases from J, the gap between germline ends came to 9 bases. The CDR3 totals 13 residues. Germline lookup yields CDR1 SQVTM and CDR2 ANQGSEA.

This chain links TRBV2 with TRBJ1-4; tentative D call: TRBD1 (5 bases). There are 13 residues in the CDR3. The V end lost 10 bases, the J end lost 6 bases, and 15 bases lay between the germline ends. CDR1 SNHLY and CDR2 FYNNEI come from the germline V gene. The CDR3 bases are TGTGCCACCGGTGGAAAGGGGTATGAAAAACTGTTTTTT. Its protein product is CATGGKGYEKLFF. The whole variable domain, filled in from reference TRBV2 and TRBJ1-4, reads EPEVTQTPSHQVTQMGQEVILRCVPISNHLYFYWYRQILGQKVEFLVSFYNNEISEKSEIFDDQFSVERPDGSNFTLKIRSTKLEDSAMYFCATGGKGYEKLFFGSGTQLSVL.

This clone was seen once. V is TRBV11-2 and J is TRBJ1-4, with 8 positions matching TRBD1. Germline CDR1 reads SGHAT; CDR2 reads FQNNGV. CDR3 length equals 14 residues. The V gene end was trimmed by 2 bases and the J gene end by 10 bases; junction bases not matched to a gene: 6. The CDR3 sequence is CASSLTGQGGKLFF. CDR3 nucleotides: TGTGCCAGCAGCTTAACCGGACAGGGAGGAAAACTGTTTTTT. Using reference TRBV11-2 and TRBJ1-4 for the parts outside the CDR3, the full variable domain is EAGVAQSPRYKIIEKRQSVAFWCNPISGHATLYWYQQILGQGPKLLIQFQNNGVVDDSQLPKDRFSAERLKGVDSTLKIQPAKLEDSAVYLCASSLTGQGGKLFFGSGTQLSVL.

The chain carries TRBV3-1 (or the pseudogene TRBV3-2) and TRBJ2-1; 7 bases map to TRBD2. The germline V gene has CDR1 LGHDT and CDR2 YNNKEL (reference sequence). CDR3 length: 16 amino acids. The ends lost 3 bases at V and 1 base at J; junction bases unmatched: 6. Here the CDR3 DNA reads TGTGCCAGCAGCCATTACGGGGGAGGGTCCTACAATGAGCAGTTCTTC. Translating gives CASSHYGGGSYNEQFF.

The rearrangement joins TRBV11-2 to TRBJ1-1; no clear D gene. CDR3 length: 14 amino acids. CDR1 and CDR2 from the germline V gene are SGHAT and FQNNGV. Between the trimmed V and J ends, which lost 3 bases and 0 bases, there was a span of 8 bases. The CDR3 reads CASSFRIMNTEAFF. For the CDR3, the DNA is TGTGCCAGCAGCTTTAGAATCATGAACACTGAAGCTTTCTTT.

This clone was observed a single time. The chain is built from TRBV30 and TRBJ2-2; 7 nucleotides match TRBD2. CDR3 length: 16 residues. V was clipped by 3 bases and J by 1 base; unmatched bases: 8. Germline V gene sequence: CDR1 GTSNPN, CDR2 SVGIG (reference sequence). The chain's CDR3 is CAWSGRRVRNTGELFF. CDR3 nucleotide sequence: TGTGCCTGGAGCGGGAGGAGGGTTAGGAACACCGGGGAGCTGTTTTTT.

V is TRBV30 and J is TRBJ1-2; tentative D call: TRBD1 (5 bases). Trimming shortened V by 0 bases and J by 12 bases, and 20 bases separated the two germline ends. The germline gives CDR1 GTSNPN, CDR2 SVGIG (reference sequence). This CDR3 spans 14 amino acids. The CDR3 loop reads CAWSVTLGREVHTF. For the CDR3, the DNA is TGTGCCTGGAGTGTAACCCTCGGCAGGGAAGTCCACACCTTC.

The rearrangement links TRBV30 to TRBJ1-6; D gene uncertain. CDR3 length: 16 residues. Trimming cost V 0 bases and J 0 bases, with 9 bases left between them. Per the germline V gene, CDR1 is GTSNPN and CDR2 is SVGIG (reference sequence). The CDR3 loop is CAWSVFMSSYNSPLHF. CDR3 nucleotides: TGTGCCTGGAGTGTATTTATGAGCTCCTATAATTCACCCCTCCACTTT. Full variable domain (remainder filled in from reference TRBV30 and TRBJ1-6): SQTIHQWPATLVQPVGSPLSLECTVEGTSNPNLYWYRQAAGRGLQLLFYSVGIGQISSEVPQNLSASRPQDRQFILSSKKLLLSDSGFYLCAWSVFMSSYNSPLHFGNGTRLTVT.

The chain recombines TRBV5-5 with TRBJ1-1; D uncertain. The V end was cut by 1 base, the J end by 4 bases, with 8 bases between. The CDR3 extends over 13 amino acids. The germline CDR1 and CDR2 sequences are SGHKS and YYEKEE (reference sequence). DNA of the CDR3: TGTGCCAGCAGCTTGACCGCCAGCACTGAAGCTTTCTTT. The encoded protein is CASSLTASTEAFF.

The rearrangement joins TRBV19 to TRBJ1-4, with D perhaps TRBD1 (6 bases). The V gene lost 2 bases and the J gene lost 3 bases, with 13 bases spanning the gap. Germline CDR1 and CDR2: LNHDA and SQIVND (reference sequence). This CDR3 spans 16 amino acids. The chain's CDR3 is CASSIWAGEANEKLFF. CDR3 nucleotides: TGTGCCAGTAGTATATGGGCAGGGGAAGCTAATGAAAAACTGTTTTTT.

This chain links TRBV19 with TRBJ1-1; TRBD1 might be the D (5 bases). V gave up 9 bases and J gave up 2 bases, with 13 bases separating them. This CDR3 has 13 residues. CDR1 is LNHDA, CDR2 SQIVND, per germline (reference sequence). The chain's CDR3 is CASPPDSNTEAFF. CDR3 bases: TGTGCCAGCCCCCCCGACAGCAACACTGAAGCTTTCTTT. Looking up the rest from reference TRBV19 and TRBJ1-1 gives the full variable domain: DGGITQSPKYLFRKEGQNVTLSCEQNLNHDAMYWYRQDPGQGLRLIYYSQIVNDFQKGDIAEGYSVSREKKESFPLTVTSAQKNPTAFYLCASPPDSNTEAFFGQGTRLTVV.

The J gene is TRBJ1-1, the V gene TRBV11-3, with D hard to call. V dropped 5 bases and J dropped 5 bases, with 18 bases sitting between them. The CDR3 extends over 15 amino acids. Germline assignment: CDR1 SGHNT and CDR2 YENEEA. CDR3 protein: CASSPGGGRGTEAFF. The CDR3, as DNA: TGTGCCAGCAGCCCTGGCGGAGGGCGAGGGACTGAAGCTTTCTTT.

The chain carries TRBV5-4 and TRBJ1-1; D is unclear. Trimming left V 5 bases short and J 0 bases short, with 11 bases between. The CDR3 length is 14 residues. The germline gives CDR1 SGHNT, CDR2 YYREEE (reference sequence). This chain's CDR3 is CASRAQSLNTEAFF. The CDR3 nucleotides read TGTGCCAGCAGGGCACAGTCATTGAACACTGAAGCTTTCTTT.

This rearrangement joins TRBV10-3 to TRBJ1-2; D gene unclear. This CDR3 contains 13 residues. CDR1 and CDR2 from the germline V gene are ENHRY and SYGVKD. V shed 2 bases and J shed 5 bases, with 9 bases lying between them. The chain's CDR3 is CAISEITTYGYTF. DNA for the CDR3: TGTGCCATCAGTGAGATTACTACATATGGCTACACCTTC.